These T cell receptor beta chains were read from a single sample in a study of T cell responses to AZD1222 COVID-19 vaccine. Assay used: immunoSEQ multiplex PCR; TCRdb lists only in-frame clones, some missing. There are about 150,000 clones in the sample; about 90% occur only once, and around 1.3% lies in the top ten. The specimen comprised peripheral blood, sampled on day 0 of AZD1222 vaccination. These receptor sequences come from an adult in good health. Each CDR3 is given with its conserved first and last residue. Each record gives: J gene, V gene, CDR3 protein.

>TRBJ1-1|TRBV30
CALVRDRVGTEAFF
>TRBJ2-1|TRBV24-1
CATSDFMGQGSEQFF
>TRBJ2-1|TRBV3-1/TRBV3-2
CASSRGQGRRDNEQFF
>TRBJ2-1|TRBV5-4
CASSSPSSYNEQFF
>TRBJ2-2|TRBV7-3
CASSPVGGRVGELFF
>TRBJ2-7|TRBV27
CASSLSGLAGGLPAYEQYF
>TRBJ1-2|TRBV5-1
CASSLEQARYGYTF
>TRBJ2-7|TRBV20-1
CSASRTGTYEQYF
>TRBJ2-2|TRBV27
CASSGTAESGELFF
>TRBJ1-5|TRBV7-6
CASSQGARSQPQHF
>TRBJ2-1|TRBV5-1
CASSLGITAALDEQFF
>TRBJ1-2|TRBV5-1
CASSLAGGIYGYTF
>TRBJ1-1|TRBV25-1
CASSEGPINTEAFF
>TRBJ2-3|TRBV21-1
CASSLPAGSTDTQYF
>TRBJ2-1|TRBV24-1
CATSANNEQFF
>TRBJ2-7|TRBV28
CASSSSYEQYF
>TRBJ1-1|TRBV12-5
CASGLVAGGALYTEAFF
>TRBJ2-7|TRBV16
CASSQSPYEQYF
>TRBJ2-7|TRBV4-1
CASSRDRGENSYEQYF
>TRBJ2-7|TRBV18
CASSPGISNYEQYF
>TRBJ2-1|TRBV30
CAWRPPGTPYNEQFF
>TRBJ1-1|TRBV3-1/TRBV3-2
CASSSSMNTEAFF
>TRBJ1-5|TRBV28
CASSLSGYQPQHF
>TRBJ1-2|TRBV4-2
CASSPGTANYGYTF
>TRBJ2-1|TRBV7-3
CASSLPVAGGYNEQFF
>TRBJ2-7|TRBV7-2
CASSLVTATAREQYF
>TRBJ2-3|TRBV19
CASSMRTDTQYF
>TRBJ2-6|TRBV5-4
CASYPQGTGANVLTF
>TRBJ1-6|TRBV21-1
CASSKGDADSPLHF